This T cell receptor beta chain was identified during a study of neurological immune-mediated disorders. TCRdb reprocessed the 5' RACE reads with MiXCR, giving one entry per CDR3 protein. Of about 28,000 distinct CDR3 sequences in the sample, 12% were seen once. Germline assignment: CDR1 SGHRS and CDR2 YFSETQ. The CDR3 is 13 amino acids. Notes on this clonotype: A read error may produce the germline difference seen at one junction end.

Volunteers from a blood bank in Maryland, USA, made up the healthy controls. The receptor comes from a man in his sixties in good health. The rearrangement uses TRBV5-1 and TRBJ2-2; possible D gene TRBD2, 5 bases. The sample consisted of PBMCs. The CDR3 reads CASSLAAFGELIF. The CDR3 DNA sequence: TGCGCCAGTAGTCTCGCCGCGTTCGGGGAGCTGATTTTT.